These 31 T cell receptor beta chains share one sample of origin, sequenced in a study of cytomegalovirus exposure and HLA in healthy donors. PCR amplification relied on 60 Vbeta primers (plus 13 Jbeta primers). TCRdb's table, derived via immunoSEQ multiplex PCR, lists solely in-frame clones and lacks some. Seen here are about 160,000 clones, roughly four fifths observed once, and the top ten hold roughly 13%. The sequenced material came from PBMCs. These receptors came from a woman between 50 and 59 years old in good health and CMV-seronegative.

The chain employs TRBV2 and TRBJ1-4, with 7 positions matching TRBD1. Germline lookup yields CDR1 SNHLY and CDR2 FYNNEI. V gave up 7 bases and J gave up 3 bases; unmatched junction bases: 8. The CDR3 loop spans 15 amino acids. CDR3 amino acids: CASTTSGGANEKLFF. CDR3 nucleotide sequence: TGTGCCAGCACTACTTCAGGGGGAGCTAATGAAAAACTGTTTTTT.

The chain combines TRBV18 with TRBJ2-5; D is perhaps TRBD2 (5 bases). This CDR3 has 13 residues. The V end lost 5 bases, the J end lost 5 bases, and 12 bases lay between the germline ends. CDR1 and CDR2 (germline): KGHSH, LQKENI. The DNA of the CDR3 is TGTGCCAGCTCAGCCCGGGGTACCGAGACCCAGTACTTC. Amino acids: CASSARGTETQYF.

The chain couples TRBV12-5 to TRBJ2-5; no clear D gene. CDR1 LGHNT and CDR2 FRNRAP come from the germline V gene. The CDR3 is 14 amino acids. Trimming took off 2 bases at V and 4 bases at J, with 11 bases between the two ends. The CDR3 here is CASGLNPSVETQYF. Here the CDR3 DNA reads TGTGCTAGTGGTTTGAACCCTTCGGTAGAGACCCAGTACTTC.

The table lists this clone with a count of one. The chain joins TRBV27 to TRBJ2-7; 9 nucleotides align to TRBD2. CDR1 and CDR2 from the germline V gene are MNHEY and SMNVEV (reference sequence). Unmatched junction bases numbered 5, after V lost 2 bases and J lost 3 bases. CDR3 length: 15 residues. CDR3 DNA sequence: TGTGCCAGCAGTTTAGTAGCGGGGGTTGGCTACGAGCAGTACTTC. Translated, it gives CASSLVAGVGYEQYF.

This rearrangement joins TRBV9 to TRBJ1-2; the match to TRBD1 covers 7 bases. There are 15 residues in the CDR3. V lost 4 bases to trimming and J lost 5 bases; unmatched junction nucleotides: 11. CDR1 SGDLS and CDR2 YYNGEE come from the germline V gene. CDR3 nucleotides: TGTGCCAGCAGCCCAACCTGGGACAGACTTTATGGCTACACCTTC. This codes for CASSPTWDRLYGYTF.

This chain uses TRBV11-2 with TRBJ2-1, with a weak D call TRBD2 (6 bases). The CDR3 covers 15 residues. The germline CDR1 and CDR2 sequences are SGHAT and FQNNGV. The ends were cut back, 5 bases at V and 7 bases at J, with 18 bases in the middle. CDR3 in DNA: TGTGCCAGCAGCCGCGGGGTGGGAGTCGGTAATGAGCAGTTCTTC. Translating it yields CASSRGVGVGNEQFF.

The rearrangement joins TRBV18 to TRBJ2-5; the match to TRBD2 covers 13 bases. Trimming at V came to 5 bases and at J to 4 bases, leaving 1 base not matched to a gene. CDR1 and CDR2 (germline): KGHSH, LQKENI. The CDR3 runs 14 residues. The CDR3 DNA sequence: TGTGCCAGCTCAGGACTAGCGGGAGCAGAGACCCAGTACTTC. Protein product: CASSGLAGAETQYF.

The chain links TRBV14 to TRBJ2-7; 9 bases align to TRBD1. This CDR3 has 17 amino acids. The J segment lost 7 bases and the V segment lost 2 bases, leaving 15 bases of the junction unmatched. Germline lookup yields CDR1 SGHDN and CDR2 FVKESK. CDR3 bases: TGTGCCAGCAGCCAAATGACTCCCGGGACAGGGCAGGGAGAGCAGTACTTC. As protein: CASSQMTPGTGQGEQYF.

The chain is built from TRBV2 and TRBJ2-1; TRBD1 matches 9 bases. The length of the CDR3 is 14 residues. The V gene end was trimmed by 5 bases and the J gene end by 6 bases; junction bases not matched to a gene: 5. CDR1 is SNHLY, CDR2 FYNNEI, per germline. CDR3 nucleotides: TGTGCCAGCAGTAACAGGGGGCAGGTCAATGAGCAGTTCTTC. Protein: CASSNRGQVNEQFF.

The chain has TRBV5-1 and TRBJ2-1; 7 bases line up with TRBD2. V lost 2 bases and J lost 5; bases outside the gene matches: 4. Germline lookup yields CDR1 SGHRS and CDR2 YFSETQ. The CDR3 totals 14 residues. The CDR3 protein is CASSFQRGNNEQFF. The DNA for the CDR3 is TGCGCCAGCAGCTTCCAGCGGGGTAACAATGAGCAGTTCTTC.

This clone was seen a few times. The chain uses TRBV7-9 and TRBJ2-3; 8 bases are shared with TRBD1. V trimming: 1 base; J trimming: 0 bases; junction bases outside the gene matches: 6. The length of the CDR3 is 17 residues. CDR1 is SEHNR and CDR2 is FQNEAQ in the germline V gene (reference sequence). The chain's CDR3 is CASSLGQGALSTDTQYF. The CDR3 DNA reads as TGTGCCAGCAGCTTAGGGCAGGGGGCCCTTAGCACAGATACGCAGTATTTT. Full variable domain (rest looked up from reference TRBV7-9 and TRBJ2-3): DTGVSQNPRHKITKRGQNVTFRCDPISEHNRLYWYRQTLGQGPEFLTYFQNEAQLEKSRLLSDRFSAERPKGSFSTLEIQRTEQGDSAMYLCASSLGQGALSTDTQYFGPGTRLTVL.

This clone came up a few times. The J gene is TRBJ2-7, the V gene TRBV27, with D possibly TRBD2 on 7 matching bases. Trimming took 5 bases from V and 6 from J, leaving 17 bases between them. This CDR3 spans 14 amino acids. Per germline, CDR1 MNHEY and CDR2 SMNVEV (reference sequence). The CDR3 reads CASSPSRGGFEQYF. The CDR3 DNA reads TGTGCCAGCAGTCCTTCTAGGGGGGGATTCGAGCAGTACTTC.

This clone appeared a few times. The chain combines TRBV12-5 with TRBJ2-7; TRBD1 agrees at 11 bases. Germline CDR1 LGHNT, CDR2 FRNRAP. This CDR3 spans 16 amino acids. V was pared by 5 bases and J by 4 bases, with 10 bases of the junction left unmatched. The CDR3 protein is CASGPARTGGAYEQYF. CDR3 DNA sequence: TGTGCTAGTGGTCCTGCCCGGACAGGGGGCGCTTACGAGCAGTACTTC.

DNA for the CDR3: TGTGCCAGCAGCGGGCCAGGGACAGGGTACCACGAGCAGTACTTC. Translation gives CASSGPGTGYHEQYF. The rearrangement joins TRBV9 to TRBJ2-7, with 9 bases identical to TRBD1. V lost 3 bases, J lost 5 bases, and 9 bases stayed unmatched. Per the germline V gene, CDR1 is SGDLS and CDR2 is YYNGEE. The CDR3 runs 15 residues. The full variable domain, rest sourced from reference TRBV9 and TRBJ2-7, is DSGVTQTPKHLITATGQRVTLRCSPRSGDLSVYWYQQSLDQGLQFLIQYYNGEERAKGNILERFSAQQFPDLHSELNLSSLELGDSALYFCASSGPGTGYHEQYFGPGTRLTVT.

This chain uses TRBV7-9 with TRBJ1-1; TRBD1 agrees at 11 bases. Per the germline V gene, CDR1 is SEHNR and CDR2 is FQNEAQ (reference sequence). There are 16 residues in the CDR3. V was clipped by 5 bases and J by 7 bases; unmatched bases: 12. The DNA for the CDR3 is TGTGCCAGCAGCCCCGGCTGGGGACAGGGGGTTAATGAAGCTTTCTTT. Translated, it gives CASSPGWGQGVNEAFF.

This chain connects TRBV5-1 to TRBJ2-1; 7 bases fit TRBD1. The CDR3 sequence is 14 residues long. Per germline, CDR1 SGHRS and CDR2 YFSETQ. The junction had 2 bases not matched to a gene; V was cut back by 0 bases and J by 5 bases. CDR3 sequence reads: CASSLEGANNEQFF. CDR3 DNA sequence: TGCGCCAGCAGCTTGGAGGGGGCTAACAATGAGCAGTTCTTC.

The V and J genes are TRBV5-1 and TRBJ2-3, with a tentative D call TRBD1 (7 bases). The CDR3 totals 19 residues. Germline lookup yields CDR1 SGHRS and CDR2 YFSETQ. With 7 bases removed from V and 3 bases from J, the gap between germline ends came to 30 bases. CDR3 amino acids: CASRQGGHSYSRDTDTQYF. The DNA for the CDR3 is TGCGCCAGCCGCCAGGGGGGACATTCATATTCTAGGGATACAGATACGCAGTATTTT.

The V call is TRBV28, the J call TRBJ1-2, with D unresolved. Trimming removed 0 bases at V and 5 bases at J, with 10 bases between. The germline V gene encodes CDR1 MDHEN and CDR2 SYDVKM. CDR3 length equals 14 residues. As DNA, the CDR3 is TGTGCCAGCAGTTTATGGGGCAGGCCGTATGGCTACACCTTC. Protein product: CASSLWGRPYGYTF.

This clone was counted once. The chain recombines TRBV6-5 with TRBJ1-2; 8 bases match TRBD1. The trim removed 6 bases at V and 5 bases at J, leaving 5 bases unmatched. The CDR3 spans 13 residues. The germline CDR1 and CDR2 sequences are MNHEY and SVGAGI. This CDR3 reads CASSTQGAYGYTF. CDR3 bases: TGTGCCAGCAGCACCCAGGGGGCTTATGGCTACACCTTC.

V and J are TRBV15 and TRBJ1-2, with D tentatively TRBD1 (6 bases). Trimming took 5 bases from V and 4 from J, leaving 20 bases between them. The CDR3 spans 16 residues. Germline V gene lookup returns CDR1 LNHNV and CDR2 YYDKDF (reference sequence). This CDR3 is CATSLQGLFSGYGYTF. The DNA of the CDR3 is TGTGCCACCAGCTTACAGGGTCTTTTTTCGGGCTATGGCTACACCTTC.

The CDR3 bases are TGTGCCAGTAGTGTGTCACAGGGGGCGGGAGATACGCAGTATTTT. It translates to CASSVSQGAGDTQYF. The V call is TRBV19, the J call TRBJ2-3, with 9 bases lining up with TRBD1. The CDR3 is 15 residues long. In germline, CDR1 is LNHDA, CDR2 SQIVND (reference sequence). V lost 5 bases to trimming and J lost 5 bases; unmatched junction nucleotides: 8.

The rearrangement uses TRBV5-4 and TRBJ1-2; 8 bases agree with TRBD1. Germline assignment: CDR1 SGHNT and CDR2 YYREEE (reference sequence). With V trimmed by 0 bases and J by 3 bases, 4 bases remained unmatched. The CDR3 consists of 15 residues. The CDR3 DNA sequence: TGTGCCAGCAGCTTGGCAGCAGGGGGCCACTATGGCTACACCTTC. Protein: CASSLAAGGHYGYTF.

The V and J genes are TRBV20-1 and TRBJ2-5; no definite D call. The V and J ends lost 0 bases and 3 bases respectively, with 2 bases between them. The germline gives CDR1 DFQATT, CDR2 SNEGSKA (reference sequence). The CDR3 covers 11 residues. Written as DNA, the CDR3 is TGCAGTGCTAGAGATAAAGAGACCCAGTACTTC. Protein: CSARDKETQYF.

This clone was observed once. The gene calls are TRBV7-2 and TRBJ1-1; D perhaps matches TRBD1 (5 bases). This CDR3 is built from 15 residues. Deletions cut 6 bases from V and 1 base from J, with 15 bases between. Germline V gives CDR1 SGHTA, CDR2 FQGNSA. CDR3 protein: CASRSHGGGNTEAFF. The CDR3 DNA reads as TGTGCCAGCAGGTCCCATGGGGGGGGGAACACTGAAGCTTTCTTT.

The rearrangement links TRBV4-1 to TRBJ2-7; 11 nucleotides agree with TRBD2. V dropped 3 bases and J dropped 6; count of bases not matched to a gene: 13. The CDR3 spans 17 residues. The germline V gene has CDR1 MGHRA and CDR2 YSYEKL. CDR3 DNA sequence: TGCGCCAGCAGCCAGGTACCCGGGACTAGCGGTGCAGGCGAGCAGTACTTC. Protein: CASSQVPGTSGAGEQYF.

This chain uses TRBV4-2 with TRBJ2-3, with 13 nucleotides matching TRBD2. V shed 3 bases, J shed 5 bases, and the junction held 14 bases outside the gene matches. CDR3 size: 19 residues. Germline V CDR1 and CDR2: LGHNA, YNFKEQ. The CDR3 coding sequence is TGTGCCAGCAGCCACGAGACGAGCGCACTAGCGGGGGGGAAAGATACGCAGTATTTT. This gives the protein CASSHETSALAGGKDTQYF.

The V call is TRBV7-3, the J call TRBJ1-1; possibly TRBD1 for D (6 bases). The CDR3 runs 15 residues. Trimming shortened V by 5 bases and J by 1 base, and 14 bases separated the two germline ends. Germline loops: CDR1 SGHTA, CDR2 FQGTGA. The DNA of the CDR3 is TGTGCCAGCAGCCCCAGGGGCACCCGGAACACTGAAGCTTTCTTT. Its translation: CASSPRGTRNTEAFF.

The CDR3 loop is CASTQGENSPLHF. CDR3 nucleotides: TGTGCCAGCACTCAGGGGGAAAATTCACCCCTCCACTTT. The chain couples TRBV2 to TRBJ1-6; 7 nucleotides agree with TRBD1. The CDR3 length is 13 residues. Trimming removed 7 bases from V and 7 bases from J; junction bases left unmatched: 4. Germline-derived CDR1 and CDR2 are SNHLY and FYNNEI.

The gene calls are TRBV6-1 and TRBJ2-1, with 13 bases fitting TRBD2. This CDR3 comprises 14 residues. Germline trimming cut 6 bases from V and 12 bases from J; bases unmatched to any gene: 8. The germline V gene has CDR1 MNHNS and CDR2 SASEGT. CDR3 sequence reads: CASSPGLAGVRQFF. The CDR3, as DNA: TGTGCCAGCAGCCCTGGACTAGCGGGAGTTAGGCAGTTCTTC.

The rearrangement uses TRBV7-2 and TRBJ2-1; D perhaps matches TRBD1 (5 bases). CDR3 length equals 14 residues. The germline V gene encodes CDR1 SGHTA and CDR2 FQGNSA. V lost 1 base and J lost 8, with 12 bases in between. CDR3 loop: CASSLVGQGDEQFF. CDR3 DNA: TGTGCCAGCAGCTTAGTAGGGCAGGGCGATGAGCAGTTCTTC.

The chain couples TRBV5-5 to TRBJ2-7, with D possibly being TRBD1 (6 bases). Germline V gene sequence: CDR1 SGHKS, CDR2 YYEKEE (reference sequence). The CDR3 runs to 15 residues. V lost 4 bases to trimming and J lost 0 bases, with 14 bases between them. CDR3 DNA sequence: TGTGCCAGCAGCAAAAGACAGGAATTCTCCTACGAGCAGTACTTC. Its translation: CASSKRQEFSYEQYF.